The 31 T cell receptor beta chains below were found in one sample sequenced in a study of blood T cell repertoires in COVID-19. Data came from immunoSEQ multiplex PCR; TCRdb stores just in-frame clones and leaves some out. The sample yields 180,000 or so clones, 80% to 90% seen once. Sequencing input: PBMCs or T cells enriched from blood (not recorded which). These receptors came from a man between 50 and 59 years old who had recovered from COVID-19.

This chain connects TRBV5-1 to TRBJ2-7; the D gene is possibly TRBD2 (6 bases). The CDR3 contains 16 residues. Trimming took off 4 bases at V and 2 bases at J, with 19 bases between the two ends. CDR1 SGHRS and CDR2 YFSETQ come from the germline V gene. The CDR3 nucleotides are TGCGCCAGCAGCCCGGGCCACCGGGACTTCGCCTACGAGCAGTACTTC. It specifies CASSPGHRDFAYEQYF.

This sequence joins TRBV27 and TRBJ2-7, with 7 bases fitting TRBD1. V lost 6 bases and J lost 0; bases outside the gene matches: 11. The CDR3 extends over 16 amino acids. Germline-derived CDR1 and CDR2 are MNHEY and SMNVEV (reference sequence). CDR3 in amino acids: CASSKAQGVSSYEQYF. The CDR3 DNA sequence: TGTGCCAGCAGCAAAGCGCAGGGGGTCAGCTCCTACGAGCAGTACTTC.

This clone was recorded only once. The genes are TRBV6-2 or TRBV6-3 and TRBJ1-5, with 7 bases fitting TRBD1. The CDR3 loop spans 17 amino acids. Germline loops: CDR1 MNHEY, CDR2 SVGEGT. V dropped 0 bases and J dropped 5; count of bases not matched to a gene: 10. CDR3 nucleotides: TGTGCCAGCAGTTACTCGAACACAGGGGTTTTGTATCAGCCCCAGCATTTT. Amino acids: CASSYSNTGVLYQPQHF.

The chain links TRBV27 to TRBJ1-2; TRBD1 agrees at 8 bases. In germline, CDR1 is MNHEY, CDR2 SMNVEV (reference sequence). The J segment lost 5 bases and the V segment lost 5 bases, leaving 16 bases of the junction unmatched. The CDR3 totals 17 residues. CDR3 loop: CASSPTGASIGVYGYTF. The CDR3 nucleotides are TGTGCCAGCAGTCCGACAGGGGCCTCCATAGGGGTATATGGCTACACCTTC.

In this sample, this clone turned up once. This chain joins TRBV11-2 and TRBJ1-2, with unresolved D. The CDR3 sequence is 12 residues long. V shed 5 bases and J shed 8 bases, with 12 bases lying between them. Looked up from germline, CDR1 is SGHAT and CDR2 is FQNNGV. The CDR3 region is CASSRLLGGYTF. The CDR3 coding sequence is TGTGCCAGCAGCCGTCTGCTGGGCGGCTACACCTTC.

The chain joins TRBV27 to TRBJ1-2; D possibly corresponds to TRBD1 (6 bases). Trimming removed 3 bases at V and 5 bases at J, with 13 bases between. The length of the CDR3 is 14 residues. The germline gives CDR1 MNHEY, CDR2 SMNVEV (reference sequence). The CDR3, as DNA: TGTGCCAGCAGTTTCCGGGGGGCGGTTTATGGCTACACCTTC. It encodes CASSFRGAVYGYTF.

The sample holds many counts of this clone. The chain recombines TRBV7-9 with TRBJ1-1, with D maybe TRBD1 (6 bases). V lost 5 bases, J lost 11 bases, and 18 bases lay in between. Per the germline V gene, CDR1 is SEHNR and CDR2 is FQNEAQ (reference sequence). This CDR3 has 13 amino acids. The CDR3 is CASSPDSLTDAFF. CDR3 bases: TGTGCCAGCAGCCCGGACAGCTTGACGGATGCTTTCTTT. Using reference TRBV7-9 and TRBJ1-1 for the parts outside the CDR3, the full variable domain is DTGVSQNPRHKITKRGQNVTFRCDPISEHNRLYWYRQTLGQGPEFLTYFQNEAQLEKSRLLSDRFSAERPKGSFSTLEIQRTEQGDSAMYLCASSPDSLTDAFFGQGTRLTVV.

CDR3 residues: CASSLPPGIGGAGEQYF. CDR3 DNA: TGTGCCAGCAGCCTGCCCCCCGGAATCGGGGGGGCGGGCGAGCAGTACTTC. The rearrangement joins TRBV14 to TRBJ2-7, with 8 bases aligning to TRBD2. The CDR3 is 17 residues long. The J segment lost 6 bases and the V segment lost 4 bases, leaving 17 bases of the junction unmatched. Germline CDR1 reads SGHDN; CDR2 reads FVKESK. Together with reference TRBV14 and TRBJ2-7, the CDR3 gives the full variable domain: EAGVTQFPSHSVIEKGQTVTLRCDPISGHDNLYWYRRVMGKEIKFLLHFVKESKQDESGMPNNRFLAERTGGTYSTLKVQPAELEDSGVYFCASSLPPGIGGAGEQYFGPGTRLTVT.

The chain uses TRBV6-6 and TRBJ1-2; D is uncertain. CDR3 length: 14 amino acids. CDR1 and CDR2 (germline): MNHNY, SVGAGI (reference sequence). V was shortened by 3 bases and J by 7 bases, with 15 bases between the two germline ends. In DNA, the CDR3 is TGTGCCAGCAGTTATAATGGCCCGAACAGTGGCTACACCTTC. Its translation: CASSYNGPNSGYTF.

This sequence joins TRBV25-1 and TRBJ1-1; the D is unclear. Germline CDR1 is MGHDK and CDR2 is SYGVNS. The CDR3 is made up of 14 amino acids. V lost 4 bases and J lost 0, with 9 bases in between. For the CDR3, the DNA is TGTGCCAGCAGTGCGACAAACTTGAACACTGAAGCTTTCTTT. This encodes CASSATNLNTEAFF.

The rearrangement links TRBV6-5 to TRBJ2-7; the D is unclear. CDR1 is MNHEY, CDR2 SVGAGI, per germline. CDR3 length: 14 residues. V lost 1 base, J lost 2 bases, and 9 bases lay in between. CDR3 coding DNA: TGTGCCAGCAGTTACTTATCCGGAGCCTACGAGCAGTACTTC. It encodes CASSYLSGAYEQYF.

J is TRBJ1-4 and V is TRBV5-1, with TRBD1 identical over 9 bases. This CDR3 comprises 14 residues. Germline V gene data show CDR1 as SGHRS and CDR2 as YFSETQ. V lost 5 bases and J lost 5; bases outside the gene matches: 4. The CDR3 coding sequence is TGCGCCAGCAGTAAGGACAGGGGAAATGAAAAACTGTTTTTT. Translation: CASSKDRGNEKLFF.

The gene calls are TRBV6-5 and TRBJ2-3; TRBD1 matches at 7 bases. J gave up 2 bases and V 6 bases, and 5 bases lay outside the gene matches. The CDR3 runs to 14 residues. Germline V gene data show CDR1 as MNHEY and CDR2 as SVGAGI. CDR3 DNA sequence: TGTGCCAGCAGGGACAGGAGATACACAGATACGCAGTATTTT. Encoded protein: CASRDRRYTDTQYF.

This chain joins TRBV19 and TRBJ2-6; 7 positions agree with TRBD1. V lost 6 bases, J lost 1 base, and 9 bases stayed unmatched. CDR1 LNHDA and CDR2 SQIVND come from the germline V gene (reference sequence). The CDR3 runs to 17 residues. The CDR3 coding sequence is TGTGCCAGTAGGCTAAGACAGGGATCGTCTGGGGCCAACGTCCTGACTTTC. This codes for CASRLRQGSSGANVLTF.

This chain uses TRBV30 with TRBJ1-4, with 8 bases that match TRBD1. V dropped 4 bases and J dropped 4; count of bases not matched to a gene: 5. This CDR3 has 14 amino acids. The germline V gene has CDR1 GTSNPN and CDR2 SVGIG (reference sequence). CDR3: CAWTDTGGNEKLFF. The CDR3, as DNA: TGTGCCTGGACCGATACAGGGGGTAATGAAAAACTGTTTTTT.

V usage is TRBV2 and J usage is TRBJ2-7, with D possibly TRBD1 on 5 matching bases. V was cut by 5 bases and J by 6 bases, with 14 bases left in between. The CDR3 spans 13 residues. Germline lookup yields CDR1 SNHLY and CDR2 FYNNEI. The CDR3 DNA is TGTGCCAGCAGTCTCGGACAAATGGGCGAGCAGTACTTC. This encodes CASSLGQMGEQYF.

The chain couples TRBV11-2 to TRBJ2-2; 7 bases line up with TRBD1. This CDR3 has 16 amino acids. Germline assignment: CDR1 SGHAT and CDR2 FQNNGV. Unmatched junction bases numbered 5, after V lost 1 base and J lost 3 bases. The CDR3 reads CASSLGAGGHTGELFF. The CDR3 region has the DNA TGTGCCAGCAGCTTAGGCGCAGGGGGTCACACCGGGGAGCTGTTTTTT.

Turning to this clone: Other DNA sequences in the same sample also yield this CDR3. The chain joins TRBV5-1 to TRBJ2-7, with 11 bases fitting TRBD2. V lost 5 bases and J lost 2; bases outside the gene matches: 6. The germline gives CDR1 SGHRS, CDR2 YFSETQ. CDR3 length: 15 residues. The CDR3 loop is CASSSVSGGAYEQYF. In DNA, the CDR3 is TGCGCCAGCAGTTCTGTTAGCGGGGGGGCCTACGAGCAGTACTTC.

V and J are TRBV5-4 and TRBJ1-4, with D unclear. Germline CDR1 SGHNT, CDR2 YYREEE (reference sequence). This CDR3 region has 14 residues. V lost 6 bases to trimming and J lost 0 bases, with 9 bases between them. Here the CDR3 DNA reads TGTGCCAGCACCGAGGGAGCAACTAATGAAAAACTGTTTTTT. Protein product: CASTEGATNEKLFF.

The CDR3 DNA sequence: TGTGCCAGCAGCGTAGGGACAGGGGTAGCGAACACTGAAGCTTTCTTT. Translated, it gives CASSVGTGVANTEAFF. The V call is TRBV9, the J call TRBJ1-1; 9 bases fit TRBD1. Trimming cost V 0 bases and J 1 base; bases outside gene matches: 4. This CDR3 is 16 amino acids long. The germline CDR1 and CDR2 sequences are SGDLS and YYNGEE.

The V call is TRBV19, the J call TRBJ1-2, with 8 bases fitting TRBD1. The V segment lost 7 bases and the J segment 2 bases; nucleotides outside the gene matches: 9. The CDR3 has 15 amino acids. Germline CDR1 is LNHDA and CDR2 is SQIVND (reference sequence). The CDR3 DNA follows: TGTGCCAGTAACCTGGACAGGGCAGCAAACTATGGCTACACCTTC. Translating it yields CASNLDRAANYGYTF.

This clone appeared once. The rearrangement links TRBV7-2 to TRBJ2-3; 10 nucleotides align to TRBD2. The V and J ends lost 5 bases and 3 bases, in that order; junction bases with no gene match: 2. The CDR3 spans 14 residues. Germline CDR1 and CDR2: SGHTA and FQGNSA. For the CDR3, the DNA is TGTGCCAGCAGCCGTAGCGGGGGGACAGATACGCAGTATTTT. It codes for CASSRSGGTDTQYF. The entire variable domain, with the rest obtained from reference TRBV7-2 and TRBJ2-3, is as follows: GAGVSQSPSNKVTEKGKDVELRCDPISGHTALYWYRQSLGQGLEFLIYFQGNSAPDKSGLPSDRFSAERTGGSVSTLTIQRTQQEDSAVYLCASSRSGGTDTQYFGPGTRLTVL.

The CDR3 DNA sequence: TGTGCCAGCAGTTCTCTCTCTGGAAACACCATATATTTT. It yields the protein CASSSLSGNTIYF. The chain is built from TRBV2 and TRBJ1-3; D is unresolved. The germline V and J ends were trimmed by 5 bases and 0 bases, with 5 bases remaining between them. The germline V gene encodes CDR1 SNHLY and CDR2 FYNNEI. The CDR3 consists of 13 residues.

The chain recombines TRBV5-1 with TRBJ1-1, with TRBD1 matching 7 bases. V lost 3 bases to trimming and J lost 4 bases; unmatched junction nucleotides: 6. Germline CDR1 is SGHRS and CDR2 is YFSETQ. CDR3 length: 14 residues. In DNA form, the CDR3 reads TGCGCCAGCAGCTATGGGACAGTGTCCACTGAAGCTTTCTTT. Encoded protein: CASSYGTVSTEAFF.

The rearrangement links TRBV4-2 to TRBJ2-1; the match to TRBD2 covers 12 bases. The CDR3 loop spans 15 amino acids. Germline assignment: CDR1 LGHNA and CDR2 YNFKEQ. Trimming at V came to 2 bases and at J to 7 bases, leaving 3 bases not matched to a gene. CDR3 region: CASSQLAGGRNEQFF. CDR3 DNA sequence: TGTGCCAGCAGCCAACTAGCGGGGGGGCGGAATGAGCAGTTCTTC.

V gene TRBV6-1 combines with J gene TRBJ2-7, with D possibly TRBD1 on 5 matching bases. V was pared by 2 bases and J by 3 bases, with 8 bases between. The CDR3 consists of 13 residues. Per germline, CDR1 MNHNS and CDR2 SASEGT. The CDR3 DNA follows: TGTGCCAGCAGTGAATCAGGGAACTACGAGCAGTACTTC. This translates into CASSESGNYEQYF.

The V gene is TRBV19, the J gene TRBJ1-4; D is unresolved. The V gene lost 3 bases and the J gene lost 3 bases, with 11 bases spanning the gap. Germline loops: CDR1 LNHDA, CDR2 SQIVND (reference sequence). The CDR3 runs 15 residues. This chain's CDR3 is CASSMKRAANEKLFF. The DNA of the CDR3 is TGTGCCAGTAGTATGAAGAGGGCCGCTAATGAAAAACTGTTTTTT.

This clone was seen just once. This chain's CDR3 is CATSDPGGGGYTF. Written as DNA, the CDR3 is TGTGCCACCAGTGACCCAGGGGGCGGAGGCTACACCTTC. This sequence joins TRBV24-1 and TRBJ1-2, with TRBD1 matching over 8 bases. The J segment lost 8 bases and the V segment lost 4 bases, leaving 5 bases of the junction unmatched. The CDR3 spans 13 residues. Germline CDR1 KGHDR, CDR2 SFDVKD.

The CDR3 coding sequence is TGTGCCAGCTCACAGGGACAGAGGAACACTGAAGCTTTCTTT. It specifies CASSQGQRNTEAFF. The chain combines TRBV18 with TRBJ1-1; 7 positions agree with TRBD1. V dropped 4 bases and J dropped 1; count of bases not matched to a gene: 3. Germline V lookup: CDR1 KGHSH, CDR2 LQKENI. This CDR3 is built from 14 residues.

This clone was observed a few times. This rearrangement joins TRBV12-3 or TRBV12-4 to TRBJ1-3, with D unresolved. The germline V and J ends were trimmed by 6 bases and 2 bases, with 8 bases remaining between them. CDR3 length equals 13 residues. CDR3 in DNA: TGTGCCAGCAGAGTGGCAGCTGGAAACACCATATATTTT. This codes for CASRVAAGNTIYF.

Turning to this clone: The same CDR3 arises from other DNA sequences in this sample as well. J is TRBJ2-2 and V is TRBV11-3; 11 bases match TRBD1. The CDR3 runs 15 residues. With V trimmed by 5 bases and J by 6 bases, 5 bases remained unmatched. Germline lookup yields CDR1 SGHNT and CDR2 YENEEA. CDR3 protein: CASSRDRGFAGELFF. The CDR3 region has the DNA TGTGCCAGCAGCCGGGACAGGGGGTTCGCCGGGGAGCTGTTTTTT.